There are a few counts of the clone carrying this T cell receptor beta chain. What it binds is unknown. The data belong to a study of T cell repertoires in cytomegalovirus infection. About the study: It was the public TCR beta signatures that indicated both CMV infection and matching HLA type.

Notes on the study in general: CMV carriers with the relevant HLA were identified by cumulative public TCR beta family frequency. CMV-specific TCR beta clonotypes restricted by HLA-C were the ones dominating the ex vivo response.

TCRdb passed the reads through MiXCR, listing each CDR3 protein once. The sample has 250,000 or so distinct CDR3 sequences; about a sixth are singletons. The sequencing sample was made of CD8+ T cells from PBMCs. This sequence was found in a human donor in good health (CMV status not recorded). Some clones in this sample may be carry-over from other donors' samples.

The CDR3 spells CASSYSPLRGDNEQFF. CDR3 in DNA: TGTGCCAGCAGTTACTCCCCCCTTCGCGGGGACAATGAGCAGTTCTTC. The genes are TRBV6-2 or TRBV6-3 and TRBJ2-1, with a tentative D call TRBD2 (6 bases). Looked up from germline, CDR1 is MNHEY and CDR2 is SVGEGT. This CDR3 contains 16 residues. V lost 0 bases and J 5 bases, leaving 14 bases between the germline ends.